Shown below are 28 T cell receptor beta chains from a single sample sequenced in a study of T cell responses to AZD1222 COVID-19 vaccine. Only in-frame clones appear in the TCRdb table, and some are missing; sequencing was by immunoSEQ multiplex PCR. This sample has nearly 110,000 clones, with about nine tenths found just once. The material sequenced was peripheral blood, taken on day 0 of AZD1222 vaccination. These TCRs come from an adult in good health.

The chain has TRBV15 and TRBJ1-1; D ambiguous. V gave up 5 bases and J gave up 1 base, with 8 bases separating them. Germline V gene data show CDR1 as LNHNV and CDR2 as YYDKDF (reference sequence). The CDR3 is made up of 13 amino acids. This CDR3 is CATSVRRNTEAFF. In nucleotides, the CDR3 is TGTGCCACCAGCGTCCGACGGAACACTGAAGCTTTCTTT.

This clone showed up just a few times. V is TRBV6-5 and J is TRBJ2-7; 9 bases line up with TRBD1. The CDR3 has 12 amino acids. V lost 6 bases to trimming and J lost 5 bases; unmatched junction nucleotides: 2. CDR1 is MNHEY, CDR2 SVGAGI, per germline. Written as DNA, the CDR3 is TGTGCCAGCAGACAGGGGGCCCACGAGCAGTACTTC. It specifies CASRQGAHEQYF.

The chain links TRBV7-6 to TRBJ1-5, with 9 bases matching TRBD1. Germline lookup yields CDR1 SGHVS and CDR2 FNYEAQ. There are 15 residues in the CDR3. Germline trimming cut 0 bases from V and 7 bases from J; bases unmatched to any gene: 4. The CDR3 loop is CASSLAGQGGQPQHF. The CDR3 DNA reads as TGTGCCAGCAGCTTAGCGGGACAGGGAGGACAGCCCCAGCATTTT.

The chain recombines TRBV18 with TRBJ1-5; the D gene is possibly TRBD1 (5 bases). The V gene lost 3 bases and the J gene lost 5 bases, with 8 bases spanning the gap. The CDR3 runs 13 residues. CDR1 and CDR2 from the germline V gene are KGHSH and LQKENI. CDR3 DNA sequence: TGTGCCAGCTCACCCGCACAGGATCAGCCCCAGCATTTT. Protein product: CASSPAQDQPQHF.

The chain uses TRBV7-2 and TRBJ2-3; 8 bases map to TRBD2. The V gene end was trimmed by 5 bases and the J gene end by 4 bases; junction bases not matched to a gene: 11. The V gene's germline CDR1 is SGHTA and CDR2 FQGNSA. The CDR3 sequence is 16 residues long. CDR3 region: CASSPRSGSPPDTQYF. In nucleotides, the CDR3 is TGTGCCAGCAGCCCCCGGAGCGGGAGCCCTCCAGATACGCAGTATTTT.

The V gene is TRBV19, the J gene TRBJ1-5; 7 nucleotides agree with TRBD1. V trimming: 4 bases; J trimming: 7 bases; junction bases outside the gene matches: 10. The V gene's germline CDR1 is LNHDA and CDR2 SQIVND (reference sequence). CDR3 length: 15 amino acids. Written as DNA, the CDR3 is TGTGCCAGTAGTAGGGGGACAGACCCGGGGCAGCCCCAGCATTTT. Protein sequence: CASSRGTDPGQPQHF.

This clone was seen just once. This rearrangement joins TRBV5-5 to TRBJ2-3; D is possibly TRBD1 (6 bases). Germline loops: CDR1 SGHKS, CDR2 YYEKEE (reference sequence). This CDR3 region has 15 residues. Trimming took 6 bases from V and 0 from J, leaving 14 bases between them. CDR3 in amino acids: CASTLTGFSTDTQYF. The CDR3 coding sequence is TGTGCCAGCACCCTAACAGGGTTTAGCACAGATACGCAGTATTTT.

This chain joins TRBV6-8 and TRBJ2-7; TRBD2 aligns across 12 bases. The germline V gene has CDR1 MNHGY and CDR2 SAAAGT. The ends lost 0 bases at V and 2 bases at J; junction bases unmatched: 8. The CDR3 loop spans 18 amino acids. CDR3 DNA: TGTGCCAGCAGTTACTCGAGGCTAGCGGGAGGGCATGCCTACGAGCAGTACTTC. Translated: CASSYSRLAGGHAYEQYF.

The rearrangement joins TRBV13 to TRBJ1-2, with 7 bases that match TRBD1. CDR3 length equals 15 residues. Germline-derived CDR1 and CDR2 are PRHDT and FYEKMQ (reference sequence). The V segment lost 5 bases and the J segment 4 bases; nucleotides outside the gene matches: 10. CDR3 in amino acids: CASSAQSRGTYGYTF. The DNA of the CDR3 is TGTGCCAGCAGCGCCCAATCCAGGGGGACCTATGGCTACACCTTC.

The CDR3 DNA reads TGTGCCAGCAGGGGACTATCGAGCTCCTACGAGCAGTACTTC. This gives the protein CASRGLSSSYEQYF. This chain connects TRBV6-5 to TRBJ2-7; 7 bases match TRBD2. Looked up from germline, CDR1 is MNHEY and CDR2 is SVGAGI. The J segment lost 0 bases and the V segment lost 6 bases, leaving 5 bases of the junction unmatched. The CDR3 is 14 amino acids.

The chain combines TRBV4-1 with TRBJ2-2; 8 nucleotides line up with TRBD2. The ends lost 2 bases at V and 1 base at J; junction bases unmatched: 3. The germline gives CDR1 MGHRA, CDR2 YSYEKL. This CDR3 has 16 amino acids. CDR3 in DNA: TGCGCCAGCAGCCAACCGGCGGGAGGGAACACCGGGGAGCTGTTTTTT. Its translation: CASSQPAGGNTGELFF.

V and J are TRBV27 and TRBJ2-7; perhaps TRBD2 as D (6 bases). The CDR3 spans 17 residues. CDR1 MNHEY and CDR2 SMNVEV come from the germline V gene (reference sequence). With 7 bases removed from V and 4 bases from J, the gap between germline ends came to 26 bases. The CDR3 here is CASNKQAPGRGLYEQYF. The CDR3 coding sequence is TGTGCCAGCAATAAGCAAGCGCCGGGACGGGGGTTATACGAGCAGTACTTC.

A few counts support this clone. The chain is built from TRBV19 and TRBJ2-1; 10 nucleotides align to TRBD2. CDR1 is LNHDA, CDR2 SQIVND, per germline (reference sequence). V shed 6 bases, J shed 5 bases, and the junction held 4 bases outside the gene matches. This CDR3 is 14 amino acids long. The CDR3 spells CASSTSGTNNEQFF. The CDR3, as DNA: TGTGCCAGTAGCACTAGCGGGACTAACAATGAGCAGTTCTTC.

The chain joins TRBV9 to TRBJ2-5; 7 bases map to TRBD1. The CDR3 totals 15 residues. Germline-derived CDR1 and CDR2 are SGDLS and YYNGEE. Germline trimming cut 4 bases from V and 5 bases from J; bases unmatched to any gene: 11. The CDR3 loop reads CASSTQTGLRETQYF. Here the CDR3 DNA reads TGTGCCAGCAGCACCCAGACAGGGCTGAGGGAGACCCAGTACTTC.

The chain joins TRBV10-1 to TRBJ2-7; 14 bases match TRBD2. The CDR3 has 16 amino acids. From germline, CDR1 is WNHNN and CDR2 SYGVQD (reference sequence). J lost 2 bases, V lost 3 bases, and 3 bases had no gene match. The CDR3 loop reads CASSEGTSGSAYEQYF. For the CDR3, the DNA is TGCGCCAGCAGTGAAGGGACTAGCGGGAGTGCCTACGAGCAGTACTTC.

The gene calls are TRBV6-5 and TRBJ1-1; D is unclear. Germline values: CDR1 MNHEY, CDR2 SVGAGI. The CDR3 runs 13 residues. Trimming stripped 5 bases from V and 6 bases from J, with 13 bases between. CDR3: CASSNGISSEAFF. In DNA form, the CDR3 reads TGTGCCAGCAGTAATGGTATAAGCTCTGAAGCTTTCTTT.

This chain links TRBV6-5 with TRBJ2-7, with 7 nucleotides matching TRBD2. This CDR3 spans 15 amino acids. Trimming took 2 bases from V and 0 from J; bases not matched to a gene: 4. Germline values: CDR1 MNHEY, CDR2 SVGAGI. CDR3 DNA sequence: TGTGCCAGCAGTTACAGCGGGAAGAGCTCCTACGAGCAGTACTTC. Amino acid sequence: CASSYSGKSSYEQYF.

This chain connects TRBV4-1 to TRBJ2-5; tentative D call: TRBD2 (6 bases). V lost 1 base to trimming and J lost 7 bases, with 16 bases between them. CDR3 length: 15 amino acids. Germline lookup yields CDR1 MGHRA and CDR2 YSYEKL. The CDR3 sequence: CASSQVGGVAGTQYF. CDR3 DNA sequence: TGCGCCAGCAGCCAAGTGGGAGGCGTGGCGGGGACCCAGTACTTC.

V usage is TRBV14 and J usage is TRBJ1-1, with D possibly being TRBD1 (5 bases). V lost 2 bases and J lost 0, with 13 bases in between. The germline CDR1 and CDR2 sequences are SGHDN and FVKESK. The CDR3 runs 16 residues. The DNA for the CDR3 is TGTGCCAGCAGCCAACCCAGGGCGGGAATGAACACTGAAGCTTTCTTT. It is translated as CASSQPRAGMNTEAFF.

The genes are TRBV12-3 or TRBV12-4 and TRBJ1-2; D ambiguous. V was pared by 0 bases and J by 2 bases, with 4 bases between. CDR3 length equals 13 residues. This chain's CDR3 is CASSLAQNYGYTF. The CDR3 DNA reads TGTGCCAGCAGTTTAGCCCAGAACTATGGCTACACCTTC.

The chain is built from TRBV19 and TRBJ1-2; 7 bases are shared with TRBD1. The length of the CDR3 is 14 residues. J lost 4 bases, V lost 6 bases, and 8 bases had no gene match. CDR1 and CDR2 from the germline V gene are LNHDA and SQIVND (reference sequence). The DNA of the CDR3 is TGTGCCAGTAGATTAATCCGACAGGGCTATGGCTACACCTTC. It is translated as CASRLIRQGYGYTF.

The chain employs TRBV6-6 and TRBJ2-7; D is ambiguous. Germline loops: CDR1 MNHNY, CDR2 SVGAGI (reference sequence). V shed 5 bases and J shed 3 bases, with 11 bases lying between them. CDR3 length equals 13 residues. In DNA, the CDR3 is TGTGCCAGCAGTAGCCCCCCTGGCTACGAGCAGTACTTC. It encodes CASSSPPGYEQYF.

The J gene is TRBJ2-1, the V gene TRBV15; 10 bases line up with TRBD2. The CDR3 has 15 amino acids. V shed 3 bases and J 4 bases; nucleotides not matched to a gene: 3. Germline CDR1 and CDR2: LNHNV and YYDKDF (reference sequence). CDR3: CATSSTSGNYNEQFF. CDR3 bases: TGTGCCACCAGCAGTACTAGCGGGAATTACAATGAGCAGTTCTTC.

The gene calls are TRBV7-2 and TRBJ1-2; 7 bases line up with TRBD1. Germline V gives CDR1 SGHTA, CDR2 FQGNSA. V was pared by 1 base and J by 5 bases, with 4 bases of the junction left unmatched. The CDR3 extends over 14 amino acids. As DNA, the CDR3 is TGTGCCAGCAGCTTAGAGGGACAGTCATATGGCTACACCTTC. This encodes CASSLEGQSYGYTF.

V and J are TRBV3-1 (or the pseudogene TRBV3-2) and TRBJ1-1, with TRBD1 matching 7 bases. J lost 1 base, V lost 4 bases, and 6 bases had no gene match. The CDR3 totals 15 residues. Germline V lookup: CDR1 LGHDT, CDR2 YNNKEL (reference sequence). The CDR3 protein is CASSLVPGGNTEAFF. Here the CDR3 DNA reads TGTGCCAGCAGCCTCGTACCAGGGGGGAACACTGAAGCTTTCTTT.

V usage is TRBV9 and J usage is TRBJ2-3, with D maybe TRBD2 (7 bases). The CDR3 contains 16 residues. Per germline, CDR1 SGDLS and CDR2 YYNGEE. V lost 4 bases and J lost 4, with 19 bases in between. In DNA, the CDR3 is TGTGCCAGCAGCCCCAGAAGGGGGGGGAGGGCAGATACGCAGTATTTT. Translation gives CASSPRRGGRADTQYF.

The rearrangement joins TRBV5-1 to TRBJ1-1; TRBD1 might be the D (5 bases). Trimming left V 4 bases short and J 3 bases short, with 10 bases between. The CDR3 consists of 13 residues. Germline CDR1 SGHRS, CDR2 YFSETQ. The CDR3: CASSPRGYTEAFF. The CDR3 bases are TGCGCCAGCAGCCCCCGGGGCTACACTGAAGCTTTCTTT. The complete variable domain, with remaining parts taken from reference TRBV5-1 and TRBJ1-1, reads KAGVTQTPRYLIKTRGQQVTLSCSPISGHRSVSWYQQTPGQGLQFLFEYFSETQRNKGNFPGRFSGRQFSNSRSEMNVSTLELGDSALYLCASSPRGYTEAFFGQGTRLTVV.

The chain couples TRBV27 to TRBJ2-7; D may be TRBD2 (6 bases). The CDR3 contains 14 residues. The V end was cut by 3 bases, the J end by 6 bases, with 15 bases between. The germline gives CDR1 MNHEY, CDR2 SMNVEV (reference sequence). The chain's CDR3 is CASSLGGTFGEQYF. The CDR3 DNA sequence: TGTGCCAGCAGTTTGGGCGGGACCTTCGGCGAGCAGTACTTC.